A single sample gave rise to the 7 T cell receptor beta chains below, sequenced in a study of human T cells and chemical hapten exposure. Using its own MiXCR run on the RACE reads, TCRdb lists one record per CDR3 protein. The data contain 110,000 to 150,000 distinct CDR3 sequences, roughly 10% of them singletons. Time point indicated: patch test 2, 6 weeks after DPC sensitization. Treatment given: therapeutic diphenylcyclopropenone sensitization with weekly scalp DPC. Specimen: whole blood, collected in connection with sensitization to the hapten diphenylcyclopropenone (DPC). The receptors were gathered from a woman aged 45 to 65 with alopecia areata. Some clones in this sample may be carry-over from other donors' samples.

This clonotype was observed a few times. CDR3 amino acids: CASSLTGTADYGYTF. Written as DNA, the CDR3 is TGTGCCAGCAGCTTGACAGGGACAGCCGACTATGGCTACACCTTC. This rearrangement joins TRBV7-9 to TRBJ1-2; 7 bases match TRBD1. Germline assignment: CDR1 SEHNR and CDR2 FQNEAQ (reference sequence). J gave up 3 bases and V 3 bases, and 7 bases lay outside the gene matches. The CDR3 totals 15 residues.

The chain links TRBV12-3 or TRBV12-4 to TRBJ2-7; 12 positions match TRBD1. With V trimmed by 3 bases and J by 5 bases, 5 bases remained unmatched. This CDR3 region has 15 residues. The CDR3 loop reads CASSFAGTGGHEQYF. The DNA of the CDR3 is TGTGCCAGCAGTTTCGCCGGGACAGGGGGCCACGAGCAGTACTTC.

Here the CDR3 DNA reads TGTGCCTGGAAAACAGGACTTTACGAGCAGTACTTC. Amino acids: CAWKTGLYEQYF. The V and J genes are TRBV30 and TRBJ2-7; D might be TRBD1 or TRBD2, each matching 5 bases. The germline V and J ends were trimmed by 4 bases and 4 bases, with 11 bases remaining between them. This CDR3 has 12 residues. CDR1 and CDR2 (germline): GTSNPN, SVGIG (reference sequence).

V usage is TRBV2 and J usage is TRBJ1-5; D is undetermined. Per germline, CDR1 SNHLY and CDR2 FYNNEI. V was clipped by 7 bases and J by 1 base, with 14 bases between them. This CDR3 has 15 amino acids. CDR3 bases: TGTGCCAGCACCACACAAGGTGGGAGCAATCAGCCCCAGCATTTT. Its translation is CASTTQGGSNQPQHF.

This clonotype was observed a handful of times. The chain links TRBV12-5 to TRBJ1-3; the D gene is possibly TRBD1 (5 bases). Germline V lookup: CDR1 LGHNT, CDR2 FRNRAP. The CDR3 extends over 13 amino acids. Trimming left V 3 bases short and J 6 bases short, with 9 bases between. For the CDR3, the DNA is TGTGCTAGTGGTTTAGGGACTGAAAACACCATATATTTT. Its protein is CASGLGTENTIYF.

This clonotype has a handful of counts. The CDR3 region has the DNA TGTGCCATCAGTGAGATGGCCGGGAGCACAGATACGCAGTATTTT. Translating gives CAISEMAGSTDTQYF. The chain carries TRBV10-3 and TRBJ2-3; D ambiguous. Germline V gene sequence: CDR1 ENHRY, CDR2 SYGVKD. The CDR3 has 15 residues. Trimming took off 2 bases at V and 0 bases at J, with 9 bases between the two ends.

This chain connects TRBV5-4 to TRBJ2-7; D is possibly TRBD2 (5 bases). This CDR3 is built from 13 residues. V was shortened by 0 bases and J by 6 bases, with 10 bases between the two germline ends. Germline CDR1 and CDR2: SGHNT and YYREEE (reference sequence). CDR3 bases: TGTGCCAGCAGCTTGGTCGGGAAGGCCGAGCAGTACTTC. Amino acid sequence: CASSLVGKAEQYF. Variable domain in full (rest from reference TRBV5-4 and TRBJ2-7): ETGVTQSPTHLIKTRGQQVTLRCSSQSGHNTVSWYQQALGQGPQFIFQYYREEENGRGNFPPRFSGLQFPNYSSELNVNALELDDSALYLCASSLVGKAEQYFGPGTRLTVT.